This T cell receptor beta chain was observed in a study of blood T cell repertoires in COVID-19. Whole-study context: There were acute and convalescent COVID-19 samples, and they came from the United States, Italy and Spain. The analysed material was cDNA or gDNA that came from T cells, B-cell-depleted T cells, or PBMCs.

This table comes from immunoSEQ multiplex PCR, and its TCRdb copy is limited to in-frame clones, with some not included. The sample has around 100,000 clones, approximately 89% seen once; the top ten hold under 14%. This sequence originates from a woman aged 25 to 45 with acute or convalescent COVID-19. Material: peripheral blood.

This CDR3 reads CASSLRQGAGYGYTF. The DNA for the CDR3 is TGCGCCAGCAGCCTCAGACAGGGGGCAGGCTATGGCTACACCTTC. The V and J genes are TRBV5-1 and TRBJ1-2, with 10 bases aligning to TRBD1. Trimming at V came to 4 bases and at J to 4 bases, leaving 7 bases not matched to a gene. Per the germline V gene, CDR1 is SGHRS and CDR2 is YFSETQ. This CDR3 spans 15 amino acids. Filled out from reference TRBV5-1 and TRBJ1-2, the complete variable domain reads KAGVTQTPRYLIKTRGQQVTLSCSPISGHRSVSWYQQTPGQGLQFLFEYFSETQRNKGNFPGRFSGRQFSNSRSEMNVSTLELGDSALYLCASSLRQGAGYGYTFGSGTRLTVV.